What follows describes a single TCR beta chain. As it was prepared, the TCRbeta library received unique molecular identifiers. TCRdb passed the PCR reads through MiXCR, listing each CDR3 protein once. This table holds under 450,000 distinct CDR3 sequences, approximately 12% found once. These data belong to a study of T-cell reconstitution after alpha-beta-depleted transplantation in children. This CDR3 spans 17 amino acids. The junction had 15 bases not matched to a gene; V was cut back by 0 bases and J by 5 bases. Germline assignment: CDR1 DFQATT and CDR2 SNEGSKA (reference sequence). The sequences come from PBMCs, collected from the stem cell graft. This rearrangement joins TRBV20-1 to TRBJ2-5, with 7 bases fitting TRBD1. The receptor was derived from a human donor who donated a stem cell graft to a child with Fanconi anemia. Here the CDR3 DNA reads TGCAGTGCTAGAGAGGGAGCGATTGAGAGGGGGCGGGAGACCCAGTACTTC. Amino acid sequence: CSAREGAIERGRETQYF.